These T cell receptor beta chains were read from a single sample in a study of siplizumab effects on memory and regulatory T cells. Assay: immunoSEQ multiplex PCR; the TCRdb copy retains only in-frame clones and omits some. Here the sample spans approximately 68,000 clones, about 89% being singletons. The sample comprised CD8+ T cells sorted from blood. The receptor source for this set is a human donor in good health. Both conserved end residues are part of each CDR3. D genes are given only for firm matches. Only some rows state a clone size, as once, few, many or a class for expanded clones.

abundance,d_gene,v_gene,j_gene,CDR3nt,CDR3aa
-,-,TRBV5-6,TRBJ1-5,TGTGCCAGCAGCTTGGCACAGGGTTATCAGCCCCAGCATTTT,CASSLAQGYQPQHF
-,-,TRBV11-2,TRBJ1-1,TGTGCCAGCAGCTCCCTTATTCAAGGGGACACTGAAGCTTTCTTT,CASSSLIQGDTEAFF
-,-,TRBV4-1,TRBJ2-7,TGCGCCAGCAGCCAAGAAGCCCTCCGGGACGAGCAGTACTTC,CASSQEALRDEQYF
-,TRBD1,TRBV5-1,TRBJ2-7,TGCGCCAGCACCTGGGGGACAGGGGGTCGCTACGAGCAGTACTTC,CASTWGTGGRYEQYF
-,-,TRBV6-5,TRBJ2-1,TGTGCCAGCAGCCTTACAGGCGGCGGAAATGAGCAGTTCTTC,CASSLTGGGNEQFF
few,-,TRBV14,TRBJ1-1,TGTGCCAGCACCAGGGACACGATGAACACTGAAGCTTTCTTT,CASTRDTMNTEAFF
-,-,TRBV5-1,TRBJ1-1,TGCGCCAGCAGCTTGGCCAGGGGCGCTGAAGCTTTCTTT,CASSLARGAEAFF
-,TRBD1,TRBV5-1,TRBJ1-1,TGCGCCAGCAGCTTGGAATCCTTAGACAGGGCCAACACTGAAGCTTTCTTT,CASSLESLDRANTEAFF
-,TRBD2,TRBV11-2,TRBJ2-2,TGTGCCAGCAGCCCTAGCGGGAGCGAGGGCGGGGAGCTGTTTTTT,CASSPSGSEGGELFF
-,TRBD2,TRBV7-3,TRBJ2-7,TGTGCCAGCAGCCCCGGACTAGCGGACTACGAGCAGTACTTC,CASSPGLADYEQYF
-,-,TRBV7-9,TRBJ2-7,TGTGCCAGCAGCGATCCCGGGGCGGCCTACGAGCAGTACTTC,CASSDPGAAYEQYF
-,TRBD1,TRBV19,TRBJ2-2,TGTGCCAGTAGTATTACAGGGGTCACCGGGGAGCTGTTTTTT,CASSITGVTGELFF
-,TRBD1,TRBV28,TRBJ1-2,TGTGCCAGCAGAGCCGGGACAGGGGGCTCGGGTGGCTACACCTTC,CASRAGTGGSGGYTF
-,-,TRBV19,TRBJ1-5,TGTGCCAGTAGTATTCAGGGTACTGACAATCAGCCCCAGCATTTT,CASSIQGTDNQPQHF
once,-,TRBV7-9,TRBJ1-6,TGTGCCAGCAGCTTAGCAGCGTATAATTCACCCCTCCACTTT,CASSLAAYNSPLHF
-,-,TRBV7-9,TRBJ2-1,TGTGCCAGCAGCTCAGAGACAGGCCTAGAGCAGTTCTTC,CASSSETGLEQFF
-,-,TRBV2,TRBJ2-7,TGTGCCAGCTACCAACAGGGCGAGCAGTACTTC,CASYQQGEQYF
-,-,TRBV6-5,TRBJ1-2,TGTGCCAGCAGGACGGGTTATGGCTACACCTTC,CASRTGYGYTF
-,-,TRBV11-2,TRBJ2-3,TGTGCCAGCCCCCAAACAGTATTT,CASPQTVF
-,TRBD2,TRBV11-2,TRBJ2-7,TGTGCCAGCAGCTCGACTAGCGGGAACTACGAGCAGTACTTC,CASSSTSGNYEQYF
-,TRBD1,TRBV4-2,TRBJ2-5,TGTGCCAGCAGCTCGGGGGACAGGGAGGTGATGGAGACCCAGTACTTC,CASSSGDREVMETQYF
once,-,TRBV4-1,TRBJ2-1,TGCGCCAGCAGCCAAGCCCTGCAACGGACAGACAATGAGCAGTTCTTC,CASSQALQRTDNEQFF